Following are 5 T cell receptor beta chains from one sample sequenced in a study of cytomegalovirus exposure and HLA in healthy donors (TCRdb year 2017). Library preparation used the immunoSEQ multiplex PCR assay. The multiplex PCR relied on a mix of 60 forward primers for TCR Vbeta segments and 13 reverse primers for TCR Jbeta segments. Sourced from immuneACCESS, this table was stored by TCRdb with only in-frame sequences that have V and J called. A share of the clones is absent; for the studies checked, an unresolved V gene accounts for under half, and the remainder has no known explanation. The sample profile shows approximately 150,000 clones; around three quarters of them were found once. Clones ranked in the top ten supply about 1.6% of the sample. The sample consisted of PBMCs. Receptors were obtained from a man aged 40-49 years in good health and CMV-seronegative.

The chain couples TRBV5-1 to TRBJ2-3, with D perhaps TRBD2 (5 bases). The CDR3 runs to 15 residues. V lost 3 bases and J lost 2, with 13 bases in between. Germline CDR1 is SGHRS and CDR2 is YFSETQ. DNA for the CDR3: TGCGCCAGCAGCTCCGAGCGGAGTCACACAGATACGCAGTATTTT. This sequence encodes CASSSERSHTDTQYF.

The rearrangement links TRBV4-1 to TRBJ2-1; unclear D gene. There are 14 residues in the CDR3. Deletions cut 4 bases from V and 1 base from J, with 8 bases between. Germline-derived CDR1 and CDR2 are MGHRA and YSYEKL. The CDR3 DNA is TGCGCCAGCAGCCGGCACATTTCCTACAATGAGCAGTTCTTC. Protein product: CASSRHISYNEQFF.

The chain carries TRBV11-2 and TRBJ1-1; D is perhaps TRBD1 (6 bases). This CDR3 has 17 residues. Germline-derived CDR1 and CDR2 are SGHAT and FQNNGV. The V end lost 7 bases, the J end lost 1 base, and 22 bases lay between the germline ends. The CDR3 region has the DNA TGTGCCAGCACCCCCTTAGGGGAGGGACATTGGAACACTGAAGCTTTCTTT. Translated: CASTPLGEGHWNTEAFF.

About this clone itself: The same CDR3 is also encoded by other DNA sequences in this sample. This chain links TRBV18 with TRBJ1-5, with 10 bases matching TRBD1. V lost 6 bases to trimming and J lost 7 bases; unmatched junction nucleotides: 6. This CDR3 contains 14 residues. CDR1 and CDR2 from the germline V gene are KGHSH and LQKENI. The CDR3 spells CASSRTGGNQPQHF. CDR3 sequence (DNA): TGTGCCAGCTCCCGGACAGGGGGAAACCAGCCCCAGCATTTT.

This clone was observed once. Here the CDR3 DNA reads TGTGCCACTACCCCGGGCGGACAGAGAGGGGAGACCCAGTACTTC. The encoded protein is CATTPGGQRGETQYF. This chain joins TRBV19 and TRBJ2-5; a possible D gene is TRBD1 (6 bases). The V gene lost 10 bases and the J gene lost 5 bases, with 23 bases spanning the gap. This CDR3 is 15 amino acids long. CDR1 and CDR2 (germline): LNHDA, SQIVND (reference sequence).